The 28 T cell receptor beta chains reported below all come from one sample, sequenced in a study of CD8+ T cells in alopecia areata (dated by TCRdb to 2016 to 2019). Libraries came from the immunoSEQ multiplex PCR assay. For TCR sequencing, RNA was extracted from every sample and reverse transcribed into cDNA to serve as template. TCRdb holds this immuneACCESS table with in-frame rearrangements only. Some clones are missing; in checked studies, unresolved V genes explain under half, and the rest has no known cause. The sample profile shows nearly 200,000 clones; about 62% of them were found once. The ten largest account for 5.5% of the sample. Reading the label with the study, this specimen's time point is: less than 25 weeks on oral tofacitinib. What this sample's treatment or condition label stands for: oral pan-JAK inhibitor, 5-10 mg twice daily. Here the sequenced sample was CD4+ T cells sorted from blood, taken at week 24, from a patient treated with tofacitinib. These receptors were obtained from a human donor with alopecia areata.

Written as DNA, the CDR3 is TGCGCCAGCAGCCGGGGTGACCCTTATGGCTACACCTTC. It codes for CASSRGDPYGYTF. This chain uses TRBV4-3 with TRBJ1-2; D ambiguous. CDR3 length: 13 amino acids. The germline V gene has CDR1 LGHNA and CDR2 YSLEER. The V end lost 4 bases, the J end lost 5 bases, and 11 bases lay between the germline ends.

J is TRBJ2-1 and V is TRBV5-1; TRBD2 is a possible D gene (5 bases). CDR1 and CDR2 from the germline V gene are SGHRS and YFSETQ. This CDR3 has 14 residues. V gave up 5 bases and J gave up 5 bases, with 14 bases separating them. CDR3 DNA sequence: TGCGCCAGCAGTATCTCGGGGAACGACAATGAGCAGTTCTTC. Its protein is CASSISGNDNEQFF.

The rearrangement uses TRBV7-3 and TRBJ2-3; TRBD2 aligns across 7 bases. This CDR3 is 15 amino acids long. Germline CDR1 SGHTA, CDR2 FQGTGA. V dropped 0 bases and J dropped 3; count of bases not matched to a gene: 3. CDR3 loop: CASSLTRERTDTQYF. DNA of the CDR3: TGTGCCAGCAGCTTAACGCGGGAGCGGACAGATACGCAGTATTTT.

The sample holds one count of this clone. This chain links TRBV10-3 with TRBJ2-7; the D gene is possibly TRBD1 (6 bases). The CDR3 totals 14 residues. Per the germline V gene, CDR1 is ENHRY and CDR2 is SYGVKD. V gave up 1 base and J gave up 2 bases, with 9 bases separating them. The CDR3 DNA reads as TGTGCCATCAGTGAGTGGACAGCTACCTACGAGCAGTACTTC. The encoded protein is CAISEWTATYEQYF.

CDR3: CASSVQMNTEAFF. The DNA for the CDR3 is TGTGCCAGCAGTGTGCAAATGAACACTGAAGCTTTCTTT. This rearrangement joins TRBV2 to TRBJ1-1; no clear D. This CDR3 spans 13 amino acids. V lost 4 bases, J lost 0 bases, and 6 bases lay in between. Germline CDR1 and CDR2: SNHLY and FYNNEI. The full variable domain, with the rest looked up from reference TRBV2 and TRBJ1-1, is EPEVTQTPSHQVTQMGQEVILRCVPISNHLYFYWYRQILGQKVEFLVSFYNNEISEKSEIFDDQFSVERPDGSNFTLKIRSTKLEDSAMYFCASSVQMNTEAFFGQGTRLTVV.

J is TRBJ2-7 and V is TRBV7-3; D remains unclear. The V gene's germline CDR1 is SGHTA and CDR2 FQGTGA. Trimming took off 6 bases at V and 3 bases at J, with 12 bases between the two ends. The CDR3 totals 13 residues. The CDR3 loop reads CASSIARNYEQYF. In nucleotides, the CDR3 is TGTGCCAGCAGTATCGCCAGGAACTACGAGCAGTACTTC.

V gene TRBV7-2 combines with J gene TRBJ2-7; maybe TRBD2 (6 bases). V gave up 2 bases and J gave up 5 bases, with 13 bases separating them. Germline CDR1 and CDR2: SGHTA and FQGNSA. This CDR3 is 14 amino acids long. The DNA of the CDR3 is TGTGCCAGCAGCTTATTAGCCGGGGGAGACGAGCAGTACTTC. Translation gives CASSLLAGGDEQYF.

This chain links TRBV29-1 with TRBJ1-2; TRBD1 aligns across 8 bases. CDR3 length: 14 amino acids. The V gene end was trimmed by 3 bases and the J gene end by 5 bases; junction bases not matched to a gene: 8. CDR1 and CDR2 (germline): SQVTM, ANQGSEA. In DNA form, the CDR3 reads TGCAGCGTTGAGGGGACAGGTATGGAGTATGGCTACACCTTC. Translation: CSVEGTGMEYGYTF.

This chain connects TRBV4-2 to TRBJ2-2, with TRBD2 identical over 7 bases. With 4 bases clipped from V and 1 base from J, the junction kept 6 bases outside the gene matches. CDR1 and CDR2 from the germline V gene are LGHNA and YNFKEQ. CDR3 length equals 16 residues. The CDR3 loop is CASSRDGGRNTGELFF. Written as DNA, the CDR3 is TGTGCCAGCAGCCGGGACGGCGGGAGGAACACCGGGGAGCTGTTTTTT.

This rearrangement joins TRBV7-2 to TRBJ1-6, with a possible D match to TRBD1 (5 bases). CDR1 SGHTA and CDR2 FQGNSA come from the germline V gene. This CDR3 is 15 amino acids long. Trimming left V 4 bases short and J 7 bases short, with 14 bases between. As DNA, the CDR3 is TGTGCCAGCAGCTACTCGGGACGGAGCAATTCACCCCTCCACTTT. Translated, it gives CASSYSGRSNSPLHF. Together with reference TRBV7-2 and TRBJ1-6, the CDR3 gives the full variable domain: GAGVSQSPSNKVTEKGKDVELRCDPISGHTALYWYRQSLGQGLEFLIYFQGNSAPDKSGLPSDRFSAERTGGSVSTLTIQRTQQEDSAVYLCASSYSGRSNSPLHFGNGTRLTVT.

CDR3 amino acids: CASSELVGRGETQYF. The CDR3 coding sequence is TGTGCCAGCAGTGAATTAGTCGGAAGGGGAGAGACCCAGTACTTC. This chain links TRBV2 with TRBJ2-5; TRBD1 might be the D (5 bases). V gave up 2 bases and J gave up 4 bases, with 14 bases separating them. The CDR3 is 15 amino acids. Germline values: CDR1 SNHLY, CDR2 FYNNEI. Drawing the rest from reference TRBV2 and TRBJ2-5, the complete variable domain is EPEVTQTPSHQVTQMGQEVILRCVPISNHLYFYWYRQILGQKVEFLVSFYNNEISEKSEIFDDQFSVERPDGSNFTLKIRSTKLEDSAMYFCASSELVGRGETQYFGPGTRLLVL.

Only a few counts were recorded for this clone. The V and J genes are TRBV21-1 and TRBJ1-2; TRBD1, the D gene given by the table, was not confirmed from the DNA. TRBV21-1 is reported as a pseudogene. This CDR3 has 12 residues. CDR3 sequence reads: CASGQGAYGYTF. DNA of the CDR3: TGTGCCAGCGGACAGGGGGCATATGGCTACACCTTC.

The rearrangement links TRBV7-2 to TRBJ2-5; 9 positions agree with TRBD1. Trimming removed 5 bases from V and 4 bases from J; junction bases left unmatched: 2. The CDR3 has 13 residues. Germline assignment: CDR1 SGHTA and CDR2 FQGNSA. The CDR3 region is CASSMTGGETQYF. The CDR3 DNA is TGTGCCAGCAGCATGACAGGGGGAGAGACCCAGTACTTC.

CDR3 bases: TGCGCCAGCAGCCTCCCGACTAGCGGGGAACTCGCGGATACGCAGTATTTT. Amino acids: CASSLPTSGELADTQYF. The chain combines TRBV4-1 with TRBJ2-3; 11 bases are a match to TRBD2. V lost 4 bases to trimming and J lost 6 bases; unmatched junction nucleotides: 12. The CDR3 is 17 amino acids. CDR1 MGHRA and CDR2 YSYEKL come from the germline V gene.

This clone appeared a few times. The CDR3 nucleotides read TGCGCCAGCAGCAACCAAGAGACCCAGTACTTC. This sequence encodes CASSNQETQYF. The V and J genes are TRBV5-1 and TRBJ2-5; D remains ambiguous. The V end was cut by 4 bases, the J end by 0 bases, with 1 base between. The germline V gene encodes CDR1 SGHRS and CDR2 YFSETQ. The CDR3 is 11 residues long.

This clone was counted only a few times. The V gene is TRBV6-6, the J gene TRBJ2-7; D unclear. The CDR3 has 14 residues. V was cut by 7 bases and J by 1 base, with 14 bases left in between. Germline CDR1 is MNHNY and CDR2 is SVGAGI (reference sequence). In DNA form, the CDR3 reads TGTGCCAGCAACAATCGGACCGTTTCCTACGAGCAGTACTTC. It yields the protein CASNNRTVSYEQYF.

The chain has TRBV19 and TRBJ1-5; 8 positions match TRBD1. The CDR3 consists of 17 residues. The V and J ends lost 7 bases and 2 bases, in that order; junction bases with no gene match: 13. CDR1 is LNHDA, CDR2 SQIVND, per germline (reference sequence). As DNA, the CDR3 is TGTGCCAGTACCAGGTCACAGGGGGTATCGGGCAATCAGCCCCAGCATTTT. The encoded protein is CASTRSQGVSGNQPQHF.

The V call is TRBV29-1, the J call TRBJ2-5; 15 bases agree with TRBD2. This CDR3 is 16 amino acids long. Losses at the gene ends were 4 bases for V and 4 bases for J; bases not matched to a gene: 7. The germline CDR1 and CDR2 sequences are SQVTM and ANQGSEA. The CDR3 DNA sequence: TGCAGCGTTGCCTCCGGGACTAGCGGGAGGCCAGAGACCCAGTACTTC. Protein sequence: CSVASGTSGRPETQYF.

The chain has TRBV30 and TRBJ1-2, with 7 bases fitting TRBD1. The CDR3 spans 14 residues. From germline, CDR1 is GTSNPN and CDR2 SVGIG (reference sequence). V was pared by 5 bases and J by 7 bases, with 13 bases of the junction left unmatched. The CDR3 here is CAWADFGQEAGYTF. Written as DNA, the CDR3 is TGTGCCTGGGCTGACTTCGGACAGGAGGCTGGCTACACCTTC. The full variable domain, rest sourced from reference TRBV30 and TRBJ1-2, is SQTIHQWPATLVQPVGSPLSLECTVEGTSNPNLYWYRQAAGRGLQLLFYSVGIGQISSEVPQNLSASRPQDRQFILSSKKLLLSDSGFYLCAWADFGQEAGYTFGSGTRLTVV.

This clone appeared a single time. The chain employs TRBV28 and TRBJ2-3, with D possibly matching TRBD1 (6 bases). Trimming stripped 1 base from V and 4 bases from J, with 6 bases between. CDR1 MDHEN and CDR2 SYDVKM come from the germline V gene. The CDR3 is 13 residues long. The CDR3 nucleotides are TGTGCCAGCAGTTTATCAGGGGCAGATACGCAGTATTTT. Translated: CASSLSGADTQYF. Full variable domain (remainder filled in from reference TRBV28 and TRBJ2-3): DVKVTQSSRYLVKRTGEKVFLECVQDMDHENMFWYRQDPGLGLRLIYFSYDVKMKEKGDIPEGYSVSREKKERFSLILESASTNQTSMYLCASSLSGADTQYFGPGTRLTVL.

The V call is TRBV4-1, the J call TRBJ2-3; no clear D. V gave up 2 bases and J gave up 5 bases, with 5 bases separating them. The V gene's germline CDR1 is MGHRA and CDR2 YSYEKL. The CDR3 is 12 residues long. Here the CDR3 reads CASSQMGDTQYF. For the CDR3, the DNA is TGCGCCAGCAGCCAAATGGGAGATACGCAGTATTTT.

This chain uses TRBV5-1 with TRBJ2-5; D perhaps matches TRBD1 (6 bases). The CDR3 has 14 amino acids. The germline CDR1 and CDR2 sequences are SGHRS and YFSETQ. V lost 4 bases, J lost 1 base, and 11 bases lay in between. DNA for the CDR3: TGCGCCAGCAGCCGGACAGCGTCCCAAGAGACCCAGTACTTC. Protein sequence: CASSRTASQETQYF.

V usage is TRBV6-1 and J usage is TRBJ2-3; TRBD2 matches at 8 bases. The CDR3 runs to 14 residues. J lost 4 bases, V lost 5 bases, and 5 bases had no gene match. Per germline, CDR1 MNHNS and CDR2 SASEGT. In nucleotides, the CDR3 is TGTGCCAGCAGTTATAGCGGGGAAGCAGATACGCAGTATTTT. Its protein product is CASSYSGEADTQYF.

With regard to this clone: This sample includes further DNA sequences coding for the same CDR3. V and J are TRBV5-4 and TRBJ2-7; 8 bases are a match to TRBD1. The germline gives CDR1 SGHNT, CDR2 YYREEE (reference sequence). This CDR3 spans 14 amino acids. The junction had 6 bases not matched to a gene; V was cut back by 4 bases and J by 3 bases. The CDR3 here is CASSPGQGDYEQYF. CDR3 in DNA: TGTGCCAGCAGCCCAGGACAGGGAGACTACGAGCAGTACTTC.

The rearrangement joins TRBV10-3 to TRBJ1-5; D call uncertain. Trimming shortened V by 0 bases and J by 0 bases, and 3 bases separated the two germline ends. Per germline, CDR1 ENHRY and CDR2 SYGVKD. The CDR3 extends over 14 amino acids. The CDR3 is CAISESISNQPQHF. The CDR3 coding sequence is TGTGCCATCAGTGAGTCGATTAGCAATCAGCCCCAGCATTTT.

This chain's CDR3 is CASSTRAGDGYTF. CDR3 nucleotides: TGTGCCAGCAGCACGAGAGCAGGGGATGGCTACACCTTC. The chain recombines TRBV5-6 with TRBJ1-2; possible D gene TRBD1, 6 bases. Trimming took 4 bases from V and 6 from J, leaving 13 bases between them. There are 13 residues in the CDR3. Per the germline V gene, CDR1 is SGHDT and CDR2 is YYEEEE.

In its sample, this clone was seen a few times. The V and J genes are TRBV7-2 and TRBJ2-6; D not certain. The V gene's germline CDR1 is SGHTA and CDR2 FQGNSA. This CDR3 is built from 17 residues. The V and J ends lost 3 bases and 2 bases respectively, with 14 bases between them. Here the CDR3 reads CASSLRPVGTGANVLTF. The CDR3 DNA sequence: TGTGCCAGCAGCTTGCGGCCCGTGGGGACTGGGGCCAACGTCCTGACTTTC.

The chain recombines TRBV10-3 with TRBJ2-5, with D maybe TRBD2 (6 bases). V lost 0 bases and J 7 bases, leaving 12 bases between the germline ends. CDR1 is ENHRY and CDR2 is SYGVKD in the germline V gene. The CDR3 sequence is 14 residues long. Here the CDR3 reads CAISESGSEWTQYF. In nucleotides, the CDR3 is TGTGCCATCAGTGAGTCCGGGAGCGAATGGACCCAGTACTTC.